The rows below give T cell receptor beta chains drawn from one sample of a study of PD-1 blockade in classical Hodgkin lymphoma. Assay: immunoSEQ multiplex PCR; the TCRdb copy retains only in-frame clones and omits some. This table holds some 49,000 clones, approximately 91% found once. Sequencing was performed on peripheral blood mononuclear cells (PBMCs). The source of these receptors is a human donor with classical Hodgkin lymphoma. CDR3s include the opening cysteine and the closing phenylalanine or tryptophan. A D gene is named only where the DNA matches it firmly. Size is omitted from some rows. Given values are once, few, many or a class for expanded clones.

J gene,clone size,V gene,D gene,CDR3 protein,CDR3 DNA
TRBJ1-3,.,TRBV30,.,CAWSVLGVPGNTIYF,TGTGCCTGGAGTGTACTAGGGGTACCTGGAAACACCATATATTTT
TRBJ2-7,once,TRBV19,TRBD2,CASSTWLAGTYEQYF,TGTGCCAGTAGTACGTGGCTAGCGGGGACCTACGAGCAGTACTTC
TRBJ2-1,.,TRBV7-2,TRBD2,CASSFSGSSYNEQFF,TGTGCCAGCAGCTTTAGCGGGAGCTCCTACAATGAGCAGTTCTTC
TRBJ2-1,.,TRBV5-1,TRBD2,CASSLASGSLVGDEQFF,TGCGCCAGCAGCTTGGCTAGCGGGAGTTTAGTGGGAGATGAGCAGTTCTTC
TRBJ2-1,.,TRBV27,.,CASSLQGSAEQFF,TGTGCCAGCAGTTTGCAGGGGTCGGCTGAGCAGTTCTTC
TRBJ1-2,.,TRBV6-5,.,CASSRVWGEGGYTF,TGTGCCAGCAGTAGAGTCTGGGGAGAAGGAGGCTACACCTTC
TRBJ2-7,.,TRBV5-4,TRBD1,CASRGLGQGTSYEQYF,TGTGCCAGCCGGGGGCTGGGACAGGGAACCTCCTACGAGCAGTACTTC
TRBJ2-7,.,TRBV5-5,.,CASSLFTTQGVSEQYF,TGTGCCAGCAGCTTGTTCACCACTCAGGGTGTAAGCGAGCAGTACTTC
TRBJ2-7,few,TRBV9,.,CASSEGPRSSYEQYF,TGTGCCAGCAGCGAAGGCCCCCGAAGTTCCTACGAGCAGTACTTC
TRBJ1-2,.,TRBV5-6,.,CASSLAYRDKRGYTF,TGTGCCAGCAGCTTGGCCTACAGGGACAAACGCGGCTACACCTTC
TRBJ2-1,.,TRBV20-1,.,CSARAFNEQFF,TGCAGTGCTAGGGCGTTCAATGAGCAGTTCTTC
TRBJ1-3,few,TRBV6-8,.,CASQAGNF,TGTGCCAGCCAGGCAGGGAATTTT
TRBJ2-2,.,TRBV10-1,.,CASSDQGFTGELFF,TGCGCCAGCAGTGATCAGGGCTTCACCGGGGAGCTGTTTTTT
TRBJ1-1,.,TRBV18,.,CASSLNSNTEAFF,TGTGCCAGCTCACTGAACTCGAACACTGAAGCTTTCTTT
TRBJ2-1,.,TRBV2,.,CASSPRENNEQFF,TGTGCCAGCAGTCCCAGGGAGAATAATGAGCAGTTCTTC
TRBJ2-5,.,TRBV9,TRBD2,CASSVAIGGTSGNQETQYF,TGTGCCAGCAGCGTAGCCATAGGGGGGACTAGCGGGAACCAAGAGACCCAGTACTTC
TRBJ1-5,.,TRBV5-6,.,CASSLRSSGYSNQPQHF,TGTGCCAGCAGCTTGCGGTCCTCAGGGTATAGCAATCAGCCCCAGCATTTT
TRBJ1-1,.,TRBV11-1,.,CASSKGPATEAFF,TGTGCCAGCAGCAAGGGCCCCGCCACTGAAGCTTTCTTT
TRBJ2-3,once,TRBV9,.,CASSPISTDTQYF,TGTGCCAGCAGCCCAATATCCACAGATACGCAGTATTTT
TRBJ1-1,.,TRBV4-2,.,CASSQGPSRMDRPLNTEAFF,TGTGCCAGCAGCCAAGGTCCCTCCCGTATGGACCGACCTTTGAACACTGAAGCTTTCTTT
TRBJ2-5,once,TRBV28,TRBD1,CASSLGTVVLETQYF,TGTGCCAGCAGTTTAGGGACAGTAGTCCTGGAGACCCAGTACTTC
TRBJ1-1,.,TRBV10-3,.,CAISQTGNTEAFF,TGTGCCATCTCCCAGACAGGGAACACTGAAGCTTTCTTT
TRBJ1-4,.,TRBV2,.,CASSTGHATNEKLFF,TGTGCCAGCAGTACAGGACACGCAACTAATGAAAAACTGTTTTTT
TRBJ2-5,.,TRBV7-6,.,CASSPIGGAVETQYF,TGTGCCAGCAGCCCTATAGGGGGGGCGGTGGAGACCCAGTACTTC
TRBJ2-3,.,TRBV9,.,CASSGDSADTQYF,TGTGCCAGCAGCGGGGACTCGGCAGATACGCAGTATTTT
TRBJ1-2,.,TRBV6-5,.,CASRLSGVGWHGYTF,TGTGCCAGCAGGCTCTCGGGAGTGGGTTGGCATGGCTACACCTTC
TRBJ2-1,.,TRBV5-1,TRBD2,CASGYHGRLYNEQFF,TGCGCCAGCGGATACCACGGGAGGCTTTACAATGAGCAGTTCTTC
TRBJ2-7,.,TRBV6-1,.,CASGGELYEQYF,TGTGCCAGCGGGGGCGAACTCTACGAGCAGTACTTC
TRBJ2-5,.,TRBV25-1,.,CASSEGGQGRRQTQYF,TGTGCCAGCAGTGAAGGGGGTCAGGGTCGCCGTCAGACCCAGTACTTC
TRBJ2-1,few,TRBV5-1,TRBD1,CASSFGTGSDEQFF,TGCGCCAGCAGCTTCGGGACAGGGAGCGATGAGCAGTTCTTC
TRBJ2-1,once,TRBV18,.,CASSPLLNDNEQFF,TGTGCCAGCTCACCACTCCTGAACGACAATGAGCAGTTCTTC
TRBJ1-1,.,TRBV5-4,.,CASSLAPGRLNTEAFF,TGTGCCAGCAGCTTAGCCCCAGGGAGGCTGAACACTGAAGCTTTCTTT
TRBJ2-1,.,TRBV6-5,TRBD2,CASSYLLAGGRNEQFF,TGTGCCAGCAGTTACTTACTAGCGGGAGGGAGGAATGAGCAGTTCTTC
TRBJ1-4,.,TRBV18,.,CASSPGLTNEKLFF,TGTGCCAGCTCACCGGGACTGACGAATGAAAAACTGTTTTTT
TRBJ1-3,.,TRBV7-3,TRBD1,CASSHPGQGFGNTIYF,TGTGCCAGCAGCCACCCGGGACAGGGTTTTGGAAACACCATATATTTT
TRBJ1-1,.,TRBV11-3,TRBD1,CASSPRTGTEAFF,TGTGCCAGCAGCCCTAGGACAGGGACTGAAGCTTTCTTT
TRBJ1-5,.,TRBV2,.,CASSSFFDRPLSNQPQHF,TGTGCCAGCAGTTCCTTCTTCGACAGGCCCCTAAGCAATCAGCCCCAGCATTTT
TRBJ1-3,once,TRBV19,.,CASSIDRARNTIYF,TGTGCCAGTAGTATAGACCGGGCGCGAAACACCATATATTTT
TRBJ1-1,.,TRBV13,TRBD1,CASSFWGQGRTEAFF,TGTGCCAGCAGCTTCTGGGGACAGGGAAGGACTGAAGCTTTCTTT
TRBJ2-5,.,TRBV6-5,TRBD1,CASSYSPTGVETQYF,TGTGCCAGCAGTTACAGCCCAACAGGGGTGGAGACCCAGTACTTC
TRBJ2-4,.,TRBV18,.,CASSPGAKNIQYF,TGTGCCAGCTCACCAGGGGCCAAAAACATTCAGTACTTC
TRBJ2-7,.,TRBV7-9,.,CASSRPGNGEQYF,TGTGCCAGCAGCCGCCCGGGGAACGGCGAGCAGTACTTC
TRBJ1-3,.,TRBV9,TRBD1,CASSVLTGDSGNTIYF,TGTGCCAGCAGTGTCCTAACAGGGGACTCTGGAAACACCATATATTTT
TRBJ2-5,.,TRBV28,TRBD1,CASSLAQGARKTQYF,TGTGCCAGCAGTTTAGCACAGGGGGCGCGGAAGACCCAGTACTTC
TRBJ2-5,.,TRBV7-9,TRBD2,CATAREDAQETQYF,TGTGCCACTGCTCGGGAGGATGCCCAAGAGACCCAGTACTTC
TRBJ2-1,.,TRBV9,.,CASSSRADSYNEQFF,TGTGCCAGCAGCTCAAGAGCGGACAGCTACAATGAGCAGTTCTTC
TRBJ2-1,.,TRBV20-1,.,CSASQRDEQFF,TGCAGTGCTAGCCAGAGGGATGAGCAGTTCTTC
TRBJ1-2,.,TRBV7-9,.,CASSLQGLPDGYTF,TGTGCCAGCAGCTTACAGGGACTGCCTGATGGCTACACCTTC
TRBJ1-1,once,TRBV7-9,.,CASSPRQRNTEAFF,TGTGCCAGCAGCCCTCGACAGAGAAACACTGAAGCTTTCTTT
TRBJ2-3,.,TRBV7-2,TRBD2,CASSLESGRRYTQYF,TGTGCCAGCAGCTTGGAAAGCGGGAGGAGGTATACGCAGTATTTT
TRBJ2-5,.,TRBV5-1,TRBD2,CASSFGLAGEGRQETQYF,TGCGCCAGCAGCTTCGGACTAGCGGGAGAGGGTCGGCAAGAGACCCAGTACTTC
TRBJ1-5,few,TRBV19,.,CATSSGGGNQPQHF,TGTGCCACATCTTCGGGGGGGGGCAATCAGCCCCAGCATTTT
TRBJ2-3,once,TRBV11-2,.,CASSSGTRGGLDTQYF,TGTGCCAGCAGCTCCGGGACAAGGGGGGGTTTAGATACGCAGTATTTT